Sequencing of this T cell receptor beta chain was carried out in a study of Ad26.COV2.S vaccination and SARS-CoV-2 variants. Whole-study context: Participant was drawn from the COV1001 Ad26.COV2.S trial arm.

Only in-frame clones appear in the TCRdb table, and some are missing; sequencing was by immunoSEQ multiplex PCR. This table holds around 300,000 clones, roughly 89% found once. The treatment denotes: 19 received Ad26.COV2.S at low or high dose, single or two shots; about five received placebo; per-sample allocation not given. Samples analyzed were those drawn on day 63 after the first vaccine or placebo injection. The sample was peripheral blood, taken in a trial of Ad26.COV2.S vaccine versus placebo. This clonotype originated in a person aged 18-65 years who received the Ad26.COV2.S COVID-19 vaccine or a placebo.

The CDR3 DNA reads as TGCGCCAGCAGTGAAACGAGGTACGAGCAGTACTTC. Encoded protein: CASSETRYEQYF. The chain recombines TRBV10-1 with TRBJ2-7; D unclear. Germline lookup yields CDR1 WNHNN and CDR2 SYGVQD (reference sequence). The CDR3 has 12 amino acids. V was clipped by 3 bases and J by 4 bases, with 7 bases between them.